The entry below describes one T cell receptor (beta chain). This entry is derived from a study of blood T cell repertoires in COVID-19. The authors' processing: Estimation of nucleated cell counts relied on the amplification of reference gene primers. Clones were read by immunoSEQ multiplex PCR, and TCRdb kept only the in-frame ones, dropping some. The V and J calls and clone size are taken from that table; D and trimming were inferred from the DNA. The sample holds roughly 120,000 clones; about nine tenths are singletons and the top ten take less than 2%. Sequenced material: peripheral blood. This sequence originates from a human donor with active COVID-19. The donor label of this sample is uncertain.

The CDR3 bases are TGTGCCAGCAGCTTAGGACAGGGTTTTAATGAGCAGTTCTTC. It is translated as CASSLGQGFNEQFF. The V gene is TRBV7-2, the J gene TRBJ2-1, with 7 positions matching TRBD1. Germline V lookup: CDR1 SGHTA, CDR2 FQGNSA. The V gene end was trimmed by 1 base and the J gene end by 7 bases; junction bases not matched to a gene: 4. CDR3 length: 14 residues.